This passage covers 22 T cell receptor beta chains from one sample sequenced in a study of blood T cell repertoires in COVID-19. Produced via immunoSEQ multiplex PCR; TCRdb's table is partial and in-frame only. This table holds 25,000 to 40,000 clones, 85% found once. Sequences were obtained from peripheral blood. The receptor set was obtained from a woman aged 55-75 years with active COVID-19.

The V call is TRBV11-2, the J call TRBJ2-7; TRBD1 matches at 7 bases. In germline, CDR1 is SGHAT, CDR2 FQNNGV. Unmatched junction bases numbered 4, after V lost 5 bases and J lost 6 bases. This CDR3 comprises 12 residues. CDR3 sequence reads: CASSPTGVEQYF. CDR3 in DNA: TGTGCCAGCAGCCCCACAGGGGTCGAGCAGTACTTC.

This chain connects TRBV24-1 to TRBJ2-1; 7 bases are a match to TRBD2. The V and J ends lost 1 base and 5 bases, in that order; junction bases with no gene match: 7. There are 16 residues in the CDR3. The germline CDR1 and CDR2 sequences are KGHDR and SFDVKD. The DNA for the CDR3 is TGTGCCACCAGTGATTTCGGTACTAGCGCCAACAATGAGCAGTTCTTC. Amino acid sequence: CATSDFGTSANNEQFF.

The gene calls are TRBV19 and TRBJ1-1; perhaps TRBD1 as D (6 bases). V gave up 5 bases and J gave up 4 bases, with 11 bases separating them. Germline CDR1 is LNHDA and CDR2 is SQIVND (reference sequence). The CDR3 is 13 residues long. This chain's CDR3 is CASSSRGGTEAFF. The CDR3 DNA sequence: TGTGCCAGTAGTTCCCGAGGGGGCACTGAAGCTTTCTTT.

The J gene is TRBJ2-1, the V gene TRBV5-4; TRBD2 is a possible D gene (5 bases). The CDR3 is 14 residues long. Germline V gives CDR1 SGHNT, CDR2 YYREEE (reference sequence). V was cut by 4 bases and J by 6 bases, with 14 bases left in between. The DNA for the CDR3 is TGTGCCAGCAGCCCGGGGATACGGGGCAATGAGCAGTTCTTC. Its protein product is CASSPGIRGNEQFF.

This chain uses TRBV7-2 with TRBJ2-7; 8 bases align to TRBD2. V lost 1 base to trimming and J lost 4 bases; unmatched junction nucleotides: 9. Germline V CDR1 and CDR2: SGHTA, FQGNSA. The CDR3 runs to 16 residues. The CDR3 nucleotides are TGTGCCAGCAGCTTAGGAACGGGAGGGATGCCTTACGAGCAGTACTTC. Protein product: CASSLGTGGMPYEQYF.

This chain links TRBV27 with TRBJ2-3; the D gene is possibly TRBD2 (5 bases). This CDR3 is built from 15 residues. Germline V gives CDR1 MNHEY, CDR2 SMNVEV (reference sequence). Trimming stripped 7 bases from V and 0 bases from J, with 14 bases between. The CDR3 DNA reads TGTGCCAGCAAAAGCGGAGTACATAGCACAGATACGCAGTATTTT. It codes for CASKSGVHSTDTQYF.

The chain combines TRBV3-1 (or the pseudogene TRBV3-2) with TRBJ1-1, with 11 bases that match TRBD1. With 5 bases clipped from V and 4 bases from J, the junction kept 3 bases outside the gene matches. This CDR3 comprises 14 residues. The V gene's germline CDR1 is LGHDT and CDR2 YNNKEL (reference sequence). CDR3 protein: CASSSGTGGTEAFF. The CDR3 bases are TGTGCCAGCAGCTCCGGGACAGGGGGCACTGAAGCTTTCTTT.

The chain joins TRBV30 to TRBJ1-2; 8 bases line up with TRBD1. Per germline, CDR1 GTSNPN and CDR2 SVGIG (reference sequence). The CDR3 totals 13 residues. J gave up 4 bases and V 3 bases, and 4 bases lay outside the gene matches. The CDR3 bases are TGTGCCTGGAGACCAGGACAGGGCTATGGCTACACCTTC. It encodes CAWRPGQGYGYTF.

CDR3 residues: CASRSRKGAHQPQHF. The CDR3 DNA sequence: TGTGCCAGCAGGTCCAGGAAGGGGGCCCATCAGCCCCAGCATTTT. The rearrangement links TRBV28 to TRBJ1-5; the match to TRBD1 covers 7 bases. V shed 6 bases and J 5 bases; nucleotides not matched to a gene: 10. Germline CDR1 reads MDHEN; CDR2 reads SYDVKM. The CDR3 runs to 15 residues.

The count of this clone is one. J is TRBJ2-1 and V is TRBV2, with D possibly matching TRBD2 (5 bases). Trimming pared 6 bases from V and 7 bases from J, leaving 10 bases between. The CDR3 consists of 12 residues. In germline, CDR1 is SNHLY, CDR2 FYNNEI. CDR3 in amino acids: CASSGLTNEQFF. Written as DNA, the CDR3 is TGTGCCAGCAGCGGACTGACAAATGAGCAGTTCTTC.

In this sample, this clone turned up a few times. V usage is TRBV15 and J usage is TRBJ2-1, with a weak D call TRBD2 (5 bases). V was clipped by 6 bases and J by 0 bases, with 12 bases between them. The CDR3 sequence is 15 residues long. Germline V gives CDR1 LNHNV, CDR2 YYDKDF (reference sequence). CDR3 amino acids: CATSGADSSYNEQFF. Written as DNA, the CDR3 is TGTGCCACCAGTGGAGCGGATAGCTCCTACAATGAGCAGTTCTTC. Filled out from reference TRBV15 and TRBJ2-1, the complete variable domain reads DAMVIQNPRYQVTQFGKPVTLSCSQTLNHNVMYWYQQKSSQAPKLLFHYYDKDFNNEADTPDNFQSRRPNTSFCFLDIRSPGLGDTAMYLCATSGADSSYNEQFFGPGTRLTVL.

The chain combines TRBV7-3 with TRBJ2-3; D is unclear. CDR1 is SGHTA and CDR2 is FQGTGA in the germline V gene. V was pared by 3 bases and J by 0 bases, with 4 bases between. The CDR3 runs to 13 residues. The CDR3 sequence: CASSFGSTDTQYF. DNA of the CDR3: TGTGCCAGCAGCTTCGGGAGCACAGATACGCAGTATTTT.

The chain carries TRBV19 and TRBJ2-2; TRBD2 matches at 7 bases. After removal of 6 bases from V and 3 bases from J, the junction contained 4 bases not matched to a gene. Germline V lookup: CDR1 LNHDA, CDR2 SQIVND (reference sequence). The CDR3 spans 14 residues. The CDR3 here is CASSAGVHTGELFF. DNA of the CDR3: TGTGCCAGTAGCGCGGGAGTTCACACCGGGGAGCTGTTTTTT.

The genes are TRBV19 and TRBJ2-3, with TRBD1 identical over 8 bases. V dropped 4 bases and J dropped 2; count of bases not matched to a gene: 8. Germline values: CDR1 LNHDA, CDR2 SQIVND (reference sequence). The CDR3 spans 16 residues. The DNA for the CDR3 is TGTGCCAGTAGTAACCGCGCAGGGGGCGTCACAGATACGCAGTATTTT. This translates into CASSNRAGGVTDTQYF. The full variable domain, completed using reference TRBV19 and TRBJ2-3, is DGGITQSPKYLFRKEGQNVTLSCEQNLNHDAMYWYRQDPGQGLRLIYYSQIVNDFQKGDIAEGYSVSREKKESFPLTVTSAQKNPTAFYLCASSNRAGGVTDTQYFGPGTRLTVL.

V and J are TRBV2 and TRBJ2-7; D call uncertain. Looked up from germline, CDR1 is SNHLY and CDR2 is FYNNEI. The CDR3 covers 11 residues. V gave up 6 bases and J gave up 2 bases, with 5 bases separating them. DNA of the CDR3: TGTGCCAGCAGCGTAGCCTACGAGCAGTACTTC. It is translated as CASSVAYEQYF.

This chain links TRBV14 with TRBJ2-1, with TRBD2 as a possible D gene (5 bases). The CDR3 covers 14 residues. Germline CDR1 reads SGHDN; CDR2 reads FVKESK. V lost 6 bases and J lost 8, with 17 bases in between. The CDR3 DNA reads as TGTGCCAGCAGTCAACTAGTCTTCGTCCATGAGCAGTTCTTC. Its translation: CASSQLVFVHEQFF.

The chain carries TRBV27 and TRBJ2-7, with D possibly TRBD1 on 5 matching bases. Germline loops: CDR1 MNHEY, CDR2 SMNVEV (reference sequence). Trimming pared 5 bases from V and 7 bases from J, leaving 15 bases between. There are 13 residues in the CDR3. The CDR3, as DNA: TGTGCCAGCAGTCCCATTAGAGACAGAGAGCAGTACTTC. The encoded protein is CASSPIRDREQYF.

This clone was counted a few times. DNA of the CDR3: TGTGCCAGCAGCGAGGGTGGGGCTGGGGCCAACGTCCTGACTTTC. It encodes CASSEGGAGANVLTF. The rearrangement joins TRBV28 to TRBJ2-6; D is perhaps TRBD2 (5 bases). The CDR3 length is 15 residues. V lost 6 bases and J lost 2, with 11 bases in between. Per germline, CDR1 MDHEN and CDR2 SYDVKM.

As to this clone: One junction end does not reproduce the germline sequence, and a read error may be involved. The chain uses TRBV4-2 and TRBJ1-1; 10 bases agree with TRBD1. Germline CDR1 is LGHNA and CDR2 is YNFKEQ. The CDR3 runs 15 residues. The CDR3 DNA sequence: TGTGCCAGCAGCCAAGACCCCCGACAGGGGGCTGAGGCTTTCTTT. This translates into CASSQDPRQGAEAFF.

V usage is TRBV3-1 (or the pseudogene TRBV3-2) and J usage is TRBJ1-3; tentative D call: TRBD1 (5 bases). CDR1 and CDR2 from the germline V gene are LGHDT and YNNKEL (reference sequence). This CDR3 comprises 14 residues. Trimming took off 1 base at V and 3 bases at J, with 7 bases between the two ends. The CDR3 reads CASSQVRGGNTIYF. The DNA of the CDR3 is TGTGCCAGCAGCCAAGTAAGGGGTGGAAACACCATATATTTT.

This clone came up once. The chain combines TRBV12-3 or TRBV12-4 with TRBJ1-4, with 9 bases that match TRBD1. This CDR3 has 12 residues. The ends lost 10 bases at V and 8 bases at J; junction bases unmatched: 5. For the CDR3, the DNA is TGTGCCACACAGGGGGCCTTCGAAAAACTGTTTTTT. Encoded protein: CATQGAFEKLFF.

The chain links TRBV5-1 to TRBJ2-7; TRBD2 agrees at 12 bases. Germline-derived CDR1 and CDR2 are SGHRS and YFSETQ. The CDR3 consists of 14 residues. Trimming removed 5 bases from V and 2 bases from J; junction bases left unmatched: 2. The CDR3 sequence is CASSLAGGTYEQYF. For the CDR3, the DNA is TGCGCCAGCAGTCTAGCGGGGGGGACCTACGAGCAGTACTTC.